A single sample gave rise to the 6 T cell receptor beta chains below, sequenced in a study of shared clonotypes between healthy human individuals. Assay: immunoSEQ multiplex PCR; the TCRdb copy retains only in-frame clones and omits some. In the table there are around 500,000 clones, more than 65% of which are singletons. The source material was PBMCs. These receptors came from a woman aged 35 to 49 in good health. Some clones in this sample may be carry-over from other donors' samples.

This clone was observed a handful of times. The V and J genes are TRBV4-2 and TRBJ1-1; D remains ambiguous. The germline CDR1 and CDR2 sequences are LGHNA and YNFKEQ. The length of the CDR3 is 15 residues. V gave up 1 base and J gave up 5 bases, with 14 bases separating them. CDR3 sequence: CASSQGTGRWTEAFF. CDR3 DNA: TGTGCCAGCAGCCAAGGAACGGGTCGATGGACTGAAGCTTTCTTT.

A note on this clone: A far larger clone is one nucleotide away, so this likely arose from a read error. The conserved phenylalanine or tryptophan is not found at the CDR3 terminus, so this likely reflects a read error. The chain links TRBV9 to TRBJ2-6; 7 bases agree with TRBD1. This CDR3 comprises 18 residues. The germline V gene has CDR1 SGDLS and CDR2 YYNGEE. V lost 2 bases and J lost 0; bases outside the gene matches: 8. The CDR3 loop reads CASSVTTAGGSGANVLTS. The CDR3 DNA is TGTGCCAGCAGCGTCACAACTGCAGGGGGCTCTGGGGCCAACGTCCTGACTTCC.

The chain has TRBV7-2 and TRBJ2-6; 7 positions match TRBD1. Looked up from germline, CDR1 is SGHTA and CDR2 is FQGNSA. V lost 5 bases and J lost 0; bases outside the gene matches: 10. The CDR3 is made up of 18 amino acids. The CDR3 DNA sequence: TGTGCCAGCAGCCCACGACAGGGTGATTACTCTGGGGCCAACGTCCTGACTTTC. It specifies CASSPRQGDYSGANVLTF.

There are a few counts of this clone. The chain is built from TRBV10-3 and TRBJ2-7, with 11 bases that match TRBD2. The V gene's germline CDR1 is ENHRY and CDR2 SYGVKD. V lost 10 bases, J lost 4 bases, and 9 bases stayed unmatched. The length of the CDR3 is 14 residues. CDR3 in DNA: TGTGCCACGACCGGGACTAGCGGCTTGTACGAGCAGTACTTC. Translation: CATTGTSGLYEQYF.

V usage is TRBV5-1 and J usage is TRBJ1-1, with 7 positions matching TRBD1. Germline CDR1 and CDR2: SGHRS and YFSETQ. V lost 2 bases, J lost 4 bases, and 2 bases stayed unmatched. The CDR3 runs 13 residues. CDR3 in DNA: TGCGCCAGCAGCTTCGCAGGGGGCACTGAAGCTTTCTTT. Protein sequence: CASSFAGGTEAFF.

This chain joins TRBV29-1 and TRBJ1-5, with TRBD1 as a possible D gene (5 bases). The V end was cut by 4 bases, the J end by 5 bases, with 12 bases between. Looked up from germline, CDR1 is SQVTM and CDR2 is ANQGSEA. This CDR3 spans 13 amino acids. Here the CDR3 DNA reads TGCAGCGTTGGGTCAGGGACGGATCAGCCCCAGCATTTT. This gives the protein CSVGSGTDQPQHF.